One and the same sample provided the 11 T cell receptor beta chains below, sequenced in a study of T cells after yellow fever vaccination. TCRdb ran MiXCR on the 5' RACE reads and lists one entry per CDR3 protein. The sample yields approximately 600,000 distinct CDR3 sequences, more than 9% seen once. Specimen: PBMCs, collected on the day of the yellow fever booster vaccination. Every receptor here comes from a man aged 25 to 40 who received the YFV17D yellow fever vaccine.

The V and J genes are TRBV12-3 or TRBV12-4 and TRBJ2-1; 7 bases match TRBD2. V was clipped by 8 bases and J by 7 bases; unmatched bases: 20. The CDR3 loop spans 17 amino acids. The CDR3 loop is CASRSGAGAPGYNEQFF. The CDR3 region has the DNA TGTGCCAGCCGGAGCGGGGCGGGAGCCCCGGGGTATAATGAGCAGTTCTTC.

This clonotype was detected only once. The chain recombines TRBV6-2 or TRBV6-3 with TRBJ2-2, with a weak D call TRBD2 (6 bases). The length of the CDR3 is 18 residues. The V end was cut by 2 bases, the J end by 2 bases, with 18 bases between. Germline CDR1 reads MNHEY; CDR2 reads SVGEGT. The CDR3 DNA is TGTGCCAGCAGTTACACGCCGGGAGAGGATATAAACACCGGGGAGCTGTTTTTT. This translates into CASSYTPGEDINTGELFF.

This clonotype has only a few counts. The J gene is TRBJ2-1, the V gene TRBV29-1, with D possibly matching TRBD2 (6 bases). Trimming took 4 bases from V and 2 from J, leaving 12 bases between them. The CDR3 extends over 14 amino acids. Germline CDR1 and CDR2: SQVTM and ANQGSEA. Here the CDR3 reads CSVVWGGTYNEQFF. CDR3 nucleotides: TGCAGCGTTGTCTGGGGCGGGACCTACAATGAGCAGTTCTTC.

This clonotype was seen many times. CDR3 sequence (DNA): TGCAGTGCTAGGGGGAATCAGCCCCAGCATTTT. Its translation is CSARGNQPQHF. The chain recombines TRBV20-1 with TRBJ1-5; D unresolved. V lost 3 bases and J lost 4, with 4 bases in between. Germline-derived CDR1 and CDR2 are DFQATT and SNEGSKA (reference sequence). There are 11 residues in the CDR3.

There are many counts of this clonotype. This chain connects TRBV28 to TRBJ1-5; 9 bases match TRBD1. In germline, CDR1 is MDHEN, CDR2 SYDVKM. J was trimmed by 5 bases and V by 7 bases; bases with no gene match: 6. This CDR3 region has 14 residues. The CDR3 sequence: CASIPGQGYQPQHF. The CDR3 DNA reads as TGTGCCAGCATCCCTGGACAGGGGTATCAGCCCCAGCATTTT. The entire variable domain, with the rest obtained from reference TRBV28 and TRBJ1-5, is as follows: DVKVTQSSRYLVKRTGEKVFLECVQDMDHENMFWYRQDPGLGLRLIYFSYDVKMKEKGDIPEGYSVSREKKERFSLILESASTNQTSMYLCASIPGQGYQPQHFGDGTRLSIL.

This clonotype showed up just a few times. The chain is built from TRBV20-1 and TRBJ2-7; TRBD1 might be the D (6 bases). The CDR3 runs to 12 residues. Trimming shortened V by 2 bases and J by 4 bases, and 9 bases separated the two germline ends. Germline V gene data show CDR1 as DFQATT and CDR2 as SNEGSKA (reference sequence). The CDR3 nucleotides are TGCAGTGCTAGAAACAGGGCTTACGAGCAGTACTTC. As protein: CSARNRAYEQYF.

This chain connects TRBV21-1 to TRBJ2-7. TRBV21-1 is marked as a pseudogene. The CDR3 sequence is 14 residues long. For the CDR3, the DNA is TGTGCCAGCACATATAGACTGACGGCCCACGAGCAGTACTTC. It encodes CASTYRLTAHEQYF.

Ten or more counts support this clonotype. The chain couples TRBV4-3 to TRBJ2-7; no clear D. Germline V lookup: CDR1 LGHNA, CDR2 YSLEER. With 2 bases removed from V and 0 bases from J, the gap between germline ends came to 17 bases. The CDR3 is 17 residues long. CDR3 nucleotide sequence: TGCGCCAGCAGCCAACGGACCGGTTGGGTTTACTCCTACGAGCAGTACTTC. Residues: CASSQRTGWVYSYEQYF.

As to this clonotype: This clone may be a read error of a much larger clone one base away. V usage is TRBV28 and J usage is TRBJ2-1; possible D gene TRBD2, 6 bases. The CDR3 sequence is 19 residues long. The germline CDR1 and CDR2 sequences are MDHEN and SYDVKM. V lost 5 bases and J lost 3, with 26 bases in between. In DNA, the CDR3 is TGTGCCAGCAGTCCATCGTTGGGAGAACCTGGGAGGTTCTACAATGAGCAGTTCTTC. This codes for CASSPSLGEPGRFYNEQFF.

A few counts support this clonotype. The chain has TRBV9 and TRBJ2-2; 7 bases map to TRBD2. Germline-derived CDR1 and CDR2 are SGDLS and YYNGEE. The CDR3 totals 14 residues. J gave up 7 bases and V 2 bases, and 5 bases lay outside the gene matches. Here the CDR3 DNA reads TGTGCCAGCAGCGTGAAGCGGGAAGGCGGGGAGCTGTTTTTT. This translates into CASSVKREGGELFF.

The chain is built from TRBV20-1 and TRBJ2-1; 13 bases map to TRBD2. The CDR3 length is 15 residues. Germline CDR1 and CDR2: DFQATT and SNEGSKA (reference sequence). The ends lost 3 bases at V and 8 bases at J; junction bases unmatched: 7. The CDR3 protein is CSASRTSGSVHEQFF. The CDR3 nucleotides are TGCAGTGCTAGTCGGACTAGCGGGAGTGTCCATGAGCAGTTCTTC.